The clone carrying this T cell receptor beta chain came up a few times. Antigen: not known. As the template, RNA transcripts were used to amplify TCR beta CDR3 regions. The first-round RT-PCR employed HTBI primers together with the Qiagen OneStep RT-PCR kit. A multiplex PCR was then performed as the second round. One entry per CDR3 protein, called by TCRdb with MiXCR from the multiplex PCR reads. In the table there are 150,000 to 200,000 distinct CDR3 sequences, around 39% of which are singletons. This record belongs to a study of Graves' ophthalmopathy and Graves' hyperthyroidism. Study-level points and caveats: Most expanded thyroid clonotypes above 0.001 frequency also appeared in blood. With a specificity of 72.22% and a sensitivity of about 71%, the model predicted ophthalmopathy progression.

Moderate-to-severe activity, with CAS ≥3, NOSPECS ≥4 and duration under 3 months, characterized the donors with ophthalmopathy. The CDR3 is 13 residues long. V was pared by 5 bases and J by 7 bases, with 12 bases between. Material: peripheral blood. The TCR comes from a man younger than 45 with Graves' ophthalmopathy. The chain employs TRBV12-3 or TRBV12-4 and TRBJ1-5; perhaps TRBD1 as D (5 bases). The CDR3 sequence is CASSPRGEQPQHF. In DNA form, the CDR3 reads TGTGCCAGCAGTCCCCGGGGCGAGCAGCCCCAGCATTTT.